This TCR beta chain derives from a study of Graves' ophthalmopathy and Graves' hyperthyroidism. The CDR3 totals 13 residues. V lost 0 bases to trimming and J lost 7 bases; unmatched junction nucleotides: 1. CDR1 DFQATT and CDR2 SNEGSKA come from the germline V gene (reference sequence). Participants with hyperthyroidism, aged 18 to 65, were newly diagnosed with under 2 months' duration. Orbital computed tomography, together with clinical symptoms, serum thyroxine, TRAb and thyroid ultrasound, was used for diagnosis. The study, taken as a whole, reports: Thyroid clonotypes that were expanded above 0.001 frequency mostly also appeared in blood.

Concerning this clonotype itself: No antigen is known for it.

CDR3 regions of TCR beta were amplified from RNA transcripts. After a first-round RT-PCR with HTBI primers, a second-round multiplex PCR was run. MiXCR, run by TCRdb on the multiplex PCR reads, gives a single entry per CDR3 protein. The table shows over a million distinct CDR3 sequences, with less than 45% occurring only once. The sequencing sample was made of peripheral blood or thyroid tissue (not recorded which). This TCR derives from an adult man with Graves' hyperthyroidism. The chain uses TRBV20-1 and TRBJ1-5; 9 positions agree with TRBD1. The CDR3 DNA reads TGCAGTGCTAGAGATGACAGGGGGCAGCCCCAGCATTTT. Amino acid sequence: CSARDDRGQPQHF.